These T cell receptor beta chains were read from a single sample in a study of T cell changes during pregnancy in multiple sclerosis. Profiling relied on immunoSEQ multiplex PCR, and the TCRdb table lists in-frame clones only, not all of them. The table shows just under 20,000 clones, with about nine tenths occurring only once. This material consisted of CD8+ T cells from peripheral blood mononuclear cells, taken in the third trimester of pregnancy. Receptor source: a female donor in good health, enrolled as a control in a pregnancy study. Each CDR3 is given with its conserved first and last residue. Each record gives: CDR3 protein, V gene.

CDR3: CASSLAGGSDTQYF
V: TRBV9

CDR3: CASSFTVYNEQFF
V: TRBV7-6

CDR3: CASSLWEGGYGYTF
V: TRBV7-8

CDR3: CARSLEGGRVYGYTF
V: TRBV5-3

CDR3: CASSQDSATPYNEQFF
V: TRBV4-3

CDR3: CASSLVSDEQFF
V: TRBV7-9

CDR3: CASSPGSGQGFYNEQFF
V: TRBV5-6

CDR3: CAISAGTEGNTIYF
V: TRBV10-3

CDR3: CASSLSDRTHQETQYF
V: TRBV5-1

CDR3: CASRTGTGTGYTF
V: TRBV6-5

CDR3: CASSLTGDTDTQYF
V: TRBV11-2

CDR3: CASSSYRVGGDYGYTF
V: TRBV5-1

CDR3: CASSPGRTGGSYGYTF
V: TRBV7-6

CDR3: CASSSVGRGGPEKLFF
V: TRBV7-8

CDR3: CATASANEKLFF
V: TRBV7-9

CDR3: CASSFGDSPLHF
V: TRBV7-9

CDR3: CASSQFHTGARNEKLFF
V: TRBV4-3

CDR3: CASGLGRGEQFF
V: TRBV12-5

CDR3: CASSVRRGQGAKNIQYF
V: TRBV9

CDR3: CAWSAAGVYEQYF
V: TRBV30

CDR3: CASSDRETDTQYF
V: TRBV6-4

CDR3: CASSLQGAPDGYTF
V: TRBV7-3

CDR3: CASTLLPPTSGARGETQYF
V: TRBV2

CDR3: CASSGGATSGDNEQFF
V: TRBV9

CDR3: CASRKAGVAEAFF
V: TRBV27

CDR3: CASSEIEEPGVYEQYF
V: TRBV6-1

CDR3: CASSFFESEKLFF
V: TRBV7-9

CDR3: CASSAHRGSLNTIYF
V: TRBV7-9

CDR3: CASSFGDEQFF
V: TRBV5-1

CDR3: CASSPDRAWDQPQHF
V: TRBV4-3

CDR3: CATSRKGAEDTEAFF
V: TRBV15

CDR3: CASSIGAGGPQETQYF
V: TRBV19

CDR3: CASSLVPRGIDTQYF
V: TRBV11-2

CDR3: CASSPSSAGGTQYF
V: TRBV9

CDR3: CASSLIRESEQFF
V: TRBV27

CDR3: CASSSSSSGNTIYF
V: TRBV5-4

CDR3: CASSFWTGSYEQYF
V: TRBV7-2

CDR3: CASSSRQGAYNEQFF
V: TRBV5-1

CDR3: CASKISGVTEAFF
V: TRBV6-5

CDR3: CASSLSGPATYEQYF
V: TRBV27

CDR3: CASSPGGNEQFF
V: TRBV7-8

CDR3: CASSDMERGTGFNYGYTF
V: TRBV6-1

CDR3: CASSVRENQPQHF
V: TRBV9

CDR3: CASSIGTSPYNEQFF
V: TRBV19

CDR3: CASSGQGYEQYF
V: TRBV7-9

CDR3: CASSPGTGAQETQYF
V: TRBV7-6

CDR3: CASSLVGGVTGELFF
V: TRBV5-8

CDR3: CSAGENYGYTF
V: TRBV29-1

CDR3: CASSPRDSDQPQHF
V: TRBV27

CDR3: CASSYRGTATDTQYF
V: TRBV5-6